This TCR beta chain was recorded in a study of CXCR3-negative and CXCR3-positive naive CD8 T cells. Study-wide points: Cryopreservation partially decreased CXCR3 expression, and most assays used fresh PBMCs. TCR interaction strength was inferred from TRB CDR3 physicochemistry, as CD5 matched across naive subsets. TRB CDR3s of CXCR3-positive naive cells were more hydrophobic than those of CXCR3-negative naive cells.

Points on this clonotype: Antigen specificity is unknown.

The authors prepared UMI-labeled TRB cDNA libraries by 5' RACE. TCRdb re-called the 5' RACE reads; one entry per CDR3 protein, DNA not given. The sample has about 89,000 distinct CDR3 sequences. Input material: naive CXCR3+ CD8+ T cells from blood. The subset here: CD45RO-CCR7+CD27+CD95- naive CD8+ T cells expressing CXCR3 (TNR3+). This clonotype was obtained from a human donor in good health. Some clones in this sample may be carry-over from other donors' samples.

The CDR3 sequence: CASILDRGKIDEQYF. The chain carries TRBV28 and TRBJ2-7; TCRdb's D gene call, TRBD1, goes unchecked for lack of DNA. This CDR3 is 15 amino acids long. CDR1 is MDHEN, CDR2 SYDVKM, per germline.